What follows are 8 T cell receptor beta chains derived from one specimen sequenced in a study of blood T cell repertoires in COVID-19. Libraries were prepared by immunoSEQ multiplex PCR; TCRdb keeps only in-frame clonotypes and omits some of them. The sample carries some 220,000 clones, around nine tenths recorded once. Input material: peripheral blood. The source is a man aged 30 to 45 with COVID-19, enrolled during active disease.

As regards this clone: The identical CDR3 is also encoded by other nucleotide sequences in the sample. The chain carries TRBV5-1 and TRBJ1-2; 8 positions agree with TRBD1. Germline CDR1 and CDR2: SGHRS and YFSETQ. CDR3 length: 15 amino acids. V shed 4 bases, J shed 0 bases, and the junction held 5 bases outside the gene matches. In DNA form, the CDR3 reads TGCGCCAGCAGCCTGGGACAGGTTGCTAACTATGGCTACACCTTC. Translated, it gives CASSLGQVANYGYTF.

The rearrangement joins TRBV7-3 to TRBJ1-3; the D gene is possibly TRBD1 (5 bases). This CDR3 spans 14 amino acids. CDR1 is SGHTA and CDR2 is FQGTGA in the germline V gene. Trimming took 5 bases from V and 4 from J, leaving 12 bases between them. The CDR3 loop reads CASSLGGVGNTIYF. The CDR3 DNA sequence: TGTGCCAGCAGCCTCGGGGGTGTCGGAAACACCATATATTTT.

The V and J genes are TRBV28 and TRBJ1-2; TRBD1 matches at 10 bases. Germline V gene data show CDR1 as MDHEN and CDR2 as SYDVKM. J gave up 5 bases and V 6 bases, and 12 bases lay outside the gene matches. This CDR3 comprises 16 residues. CDR3 region: CASRTTRQGAGYGYTF. The CDR3 nucleotides read TGTGCCAGCAGAACAACCCGACAGGGGGCAGGGTATGGCTACACCTTC.

The sample holds one count of this clone. This rearrangement joins TRBV3-1 (or the pseudogene TRBV3-2) to TRBJ2-5; weak D call: TRBD1 (6 bases). This CDR3 contains 16 residues. V lost 4 bases and J lost 5, with 20 bases in between. Germline CDR1 reads LGHDT; CDR2 reads YNNKEL (reference sequence). The CDR3 DNA reads TGTGCCAGCAGCCCCCTGACAGGCTCCCCCGGGGAGACCCAGTACTTC. Protein: CASSPLTGSPGETQYF.

V gene TRBV3-1 (or the pseudogene TRBV3-2) combines with J gene TRBJ2-7, with 8 bases matching TRBD2. Germline V lookup: CDR1 LGHDT, CDR2 YNNKEL (reference sequence). The CDR3 totals 15 residues. Losses at the gene ends were 3 bases for V and 0 bases for J; bases not matched to a gene: 4. This CDR3 reads CASSQVAGSSYEQYF. The DNA of the CDR3 is TGTGCCAGCAGCCAGGTAGCGGGGAGCTCCTACGAGCAGTACTTC.

The chain links TRBV7-2 to TRBJ1-5; 7 nucleotides match TRBD1. J gave up 2 bases and V 5 bases, and 6 bases lay outside the gene matches. The CDR3 sequence is 15 residues long. Germline assignment: CDR1 SGHTA and CDR2 FQGNSA. DNA of the CDR3: TGTGCCAGCAGCCTAACAGGGGTTGGCAATCAGCCCCAGCATTTT. Its translation is CASSLTGVGNQPQHF.

The rearrangement uses TRBV27 and TRBJ1-6; 7 bases line up with TRBD1. V gave up 3 bases and J gave up 12 bases; unmatched junction bases: 8. CDR1 and CDR2 (germline): MNHEY, SMNVEV (reference sequence). The CDR3 loop spans 14 amino acids. This CDR3 reads CASSFSTGSEPLHF. The CDR3 DNA follows: TGTGCCAGCAGTTTTTCGACAGGGTCTGAACCCCTCCACTTT.

V gene TRBV6-1 combines with J gene TRBJ2-2; 9 positions match TRBD2. This CDR3 comprises 17 residues. Germline trimming cut 4 bases from V and 5 bases from J; bases unmatched to any gene: 11. Germline CDR1 reads MNHNS; CDR2 reads SASEGT. In DNA, the CDR3 is TGTGCCAGCAGTGTCCGCCCCGGGCGGGGGGGGACCGGGGAGCTGTTTTTT. Protein: CASSVRPGRGGTGELFF.